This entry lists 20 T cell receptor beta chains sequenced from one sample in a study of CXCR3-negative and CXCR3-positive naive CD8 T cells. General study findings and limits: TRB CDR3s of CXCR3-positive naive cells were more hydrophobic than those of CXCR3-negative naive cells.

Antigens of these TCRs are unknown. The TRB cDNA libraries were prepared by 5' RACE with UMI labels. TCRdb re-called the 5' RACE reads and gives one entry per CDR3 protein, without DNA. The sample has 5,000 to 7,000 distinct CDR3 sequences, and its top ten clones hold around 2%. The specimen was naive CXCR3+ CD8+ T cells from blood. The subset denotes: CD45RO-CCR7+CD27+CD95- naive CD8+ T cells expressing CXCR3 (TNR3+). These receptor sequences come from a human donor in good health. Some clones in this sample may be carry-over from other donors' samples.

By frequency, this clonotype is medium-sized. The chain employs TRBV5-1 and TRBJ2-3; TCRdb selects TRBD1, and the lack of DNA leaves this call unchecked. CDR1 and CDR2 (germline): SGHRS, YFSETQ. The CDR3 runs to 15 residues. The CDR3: CASSFGQGGSDTQYF.

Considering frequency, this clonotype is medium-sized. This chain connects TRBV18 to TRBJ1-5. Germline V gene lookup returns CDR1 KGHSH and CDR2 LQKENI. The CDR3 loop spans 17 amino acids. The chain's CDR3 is CASSPPDPHGLNQPQHF.

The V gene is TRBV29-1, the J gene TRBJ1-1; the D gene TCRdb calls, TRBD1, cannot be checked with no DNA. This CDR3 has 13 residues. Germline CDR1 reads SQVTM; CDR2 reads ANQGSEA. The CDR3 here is CSVRQGTNTEAFF.

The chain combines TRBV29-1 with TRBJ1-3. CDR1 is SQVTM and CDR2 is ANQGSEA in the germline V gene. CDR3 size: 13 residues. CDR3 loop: CSVWRVDGNTIYF.

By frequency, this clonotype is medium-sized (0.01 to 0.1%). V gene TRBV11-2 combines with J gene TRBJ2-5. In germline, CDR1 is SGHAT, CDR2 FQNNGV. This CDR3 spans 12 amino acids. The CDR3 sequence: CASSFNQETQYF.

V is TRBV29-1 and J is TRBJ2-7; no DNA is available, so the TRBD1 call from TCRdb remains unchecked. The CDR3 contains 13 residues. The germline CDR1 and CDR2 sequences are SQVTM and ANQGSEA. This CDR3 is CSVLGGLSYEQYF.

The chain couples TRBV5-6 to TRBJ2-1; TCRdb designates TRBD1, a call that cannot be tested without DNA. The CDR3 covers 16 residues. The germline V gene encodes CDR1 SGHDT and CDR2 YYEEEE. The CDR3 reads CASSPEGVTSYNEQFF.

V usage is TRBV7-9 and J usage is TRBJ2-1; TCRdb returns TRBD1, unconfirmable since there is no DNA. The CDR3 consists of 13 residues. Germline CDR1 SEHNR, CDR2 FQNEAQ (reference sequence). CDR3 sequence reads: CASSSQGINEQFF.

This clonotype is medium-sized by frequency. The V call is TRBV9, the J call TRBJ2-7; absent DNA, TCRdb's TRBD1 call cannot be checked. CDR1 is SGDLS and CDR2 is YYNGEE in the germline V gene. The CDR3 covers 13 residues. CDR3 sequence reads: CASSVGTNYEQYF.

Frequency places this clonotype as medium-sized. CDR3: CASSIWGLDAKNIQYF. This chain connects TRBV19 to TRBJ2-4; TCRdb's assignment of TRBD2 cannot be checked, as there is no DNA. The CDR3 has 16 amino acids. Germline lookup yields CDR1 LNHDA and CDR2 SQIVND (reference sequence).

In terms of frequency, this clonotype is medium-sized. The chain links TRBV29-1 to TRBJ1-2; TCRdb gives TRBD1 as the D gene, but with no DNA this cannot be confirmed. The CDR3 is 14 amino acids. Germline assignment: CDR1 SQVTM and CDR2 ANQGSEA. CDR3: CSVKLVGRGFTLTF.

The CDR3 region is CAVQVAGDTQYF. The chain combines TRBV5-5 with TRBJ2-3; TCRdb's D gene call, TRBD1, goes unchecked for lack of DNA. Germline lookup yields CDR1 SGHKS and CDR2 YYEKEE (reference sequence). This CDR3 is 12 amino acids long.

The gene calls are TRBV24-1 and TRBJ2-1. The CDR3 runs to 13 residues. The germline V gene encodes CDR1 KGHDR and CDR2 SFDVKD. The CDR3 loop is CATSDFADNVQFF.

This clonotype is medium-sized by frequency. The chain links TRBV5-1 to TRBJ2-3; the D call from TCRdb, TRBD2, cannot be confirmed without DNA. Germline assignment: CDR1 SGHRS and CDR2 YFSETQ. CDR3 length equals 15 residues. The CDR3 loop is CASSEGGLEADTQYF.

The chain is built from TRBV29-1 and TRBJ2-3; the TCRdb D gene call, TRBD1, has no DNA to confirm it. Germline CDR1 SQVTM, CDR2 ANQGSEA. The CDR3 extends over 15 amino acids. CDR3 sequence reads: CSVESGQGITDTQYF.

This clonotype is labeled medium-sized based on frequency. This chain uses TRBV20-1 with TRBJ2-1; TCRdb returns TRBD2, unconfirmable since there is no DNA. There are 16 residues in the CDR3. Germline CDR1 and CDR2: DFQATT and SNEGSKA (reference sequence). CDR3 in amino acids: CSARDFAGGTYNEQFF.

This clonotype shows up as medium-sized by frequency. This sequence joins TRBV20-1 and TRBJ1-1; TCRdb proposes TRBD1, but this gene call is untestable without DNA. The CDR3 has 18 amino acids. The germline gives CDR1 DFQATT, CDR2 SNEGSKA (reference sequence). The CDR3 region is CSARENLGQGEMNTEAFF.

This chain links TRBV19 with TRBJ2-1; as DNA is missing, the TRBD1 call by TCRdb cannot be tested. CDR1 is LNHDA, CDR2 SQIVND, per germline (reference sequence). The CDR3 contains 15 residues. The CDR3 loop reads CASNPIGGSYNEQFF.

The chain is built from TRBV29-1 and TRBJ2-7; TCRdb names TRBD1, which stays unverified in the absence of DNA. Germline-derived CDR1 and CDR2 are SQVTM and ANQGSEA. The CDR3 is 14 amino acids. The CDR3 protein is CSVEPGTGGYEQYF.

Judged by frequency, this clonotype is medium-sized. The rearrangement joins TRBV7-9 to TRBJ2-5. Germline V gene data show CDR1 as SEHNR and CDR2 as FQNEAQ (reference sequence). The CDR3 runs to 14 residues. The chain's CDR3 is CASSFRLSQETQYF.